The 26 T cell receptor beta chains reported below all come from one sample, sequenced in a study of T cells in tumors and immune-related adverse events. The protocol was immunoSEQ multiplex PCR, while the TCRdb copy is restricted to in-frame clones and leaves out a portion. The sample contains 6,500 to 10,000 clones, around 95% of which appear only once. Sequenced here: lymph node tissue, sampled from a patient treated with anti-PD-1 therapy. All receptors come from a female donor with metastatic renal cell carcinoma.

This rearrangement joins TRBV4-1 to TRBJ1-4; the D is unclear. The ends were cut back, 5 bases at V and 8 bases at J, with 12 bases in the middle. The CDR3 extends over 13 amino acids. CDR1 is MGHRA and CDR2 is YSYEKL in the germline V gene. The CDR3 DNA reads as TGCGCCAGCAGCAATCTGGGTCGGGAAAAACTGTTTTTT. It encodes CASSNLGREKLFF.

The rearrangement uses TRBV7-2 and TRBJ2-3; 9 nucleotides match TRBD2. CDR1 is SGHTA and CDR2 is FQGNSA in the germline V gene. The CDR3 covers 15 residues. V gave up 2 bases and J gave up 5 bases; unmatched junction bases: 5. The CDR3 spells CASSLLAGEEDTQYF. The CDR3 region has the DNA TGTGCCAGCAGCTTATTAGCGGGAGAGGAAGATACGCAGTATTTT.

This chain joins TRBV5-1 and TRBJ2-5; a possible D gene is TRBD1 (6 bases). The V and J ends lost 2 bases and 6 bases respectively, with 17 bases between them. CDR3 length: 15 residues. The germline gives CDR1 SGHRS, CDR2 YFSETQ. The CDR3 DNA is TGCGCCAGCAGCTTCCGCACGACAGGAGAGAAGACCCAGTACTTC. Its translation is CASSFRTTGEKTQYF.

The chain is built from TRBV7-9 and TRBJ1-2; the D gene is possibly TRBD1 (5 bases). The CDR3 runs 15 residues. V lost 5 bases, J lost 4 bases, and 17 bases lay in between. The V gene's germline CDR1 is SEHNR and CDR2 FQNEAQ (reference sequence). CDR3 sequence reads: CASSAGTSGFYGYTF. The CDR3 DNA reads TGTGCCAGCAGCGCTGGGACCAGCGGCTTCTATGGCTACACCTTC.

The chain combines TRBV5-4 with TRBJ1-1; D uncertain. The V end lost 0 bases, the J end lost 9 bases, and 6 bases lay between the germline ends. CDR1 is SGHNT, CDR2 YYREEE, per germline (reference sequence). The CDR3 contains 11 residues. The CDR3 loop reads CASSLGPKAFF. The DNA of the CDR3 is TGTGCCAGCAGCTTGGGTCCCAAAGCTTTCTTT.

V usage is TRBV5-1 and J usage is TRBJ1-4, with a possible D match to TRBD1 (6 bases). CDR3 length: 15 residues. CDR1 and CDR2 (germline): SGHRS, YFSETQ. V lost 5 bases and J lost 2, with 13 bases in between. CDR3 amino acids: CASRRTGSTNEKLFF. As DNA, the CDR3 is TGCGCCAGCAGACGTACAGGGAGTACTAATGAAAAACTGTTTTTT.

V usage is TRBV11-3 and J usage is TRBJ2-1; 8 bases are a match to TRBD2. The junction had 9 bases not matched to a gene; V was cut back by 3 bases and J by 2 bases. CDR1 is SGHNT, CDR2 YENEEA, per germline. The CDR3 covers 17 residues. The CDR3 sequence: CASSFQSRLAPYNEQFF. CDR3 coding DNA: TGTGCCAGCAGCTTCCAATCCCGACTAGCGCCCTACAATGAGCAGTTCTTC.

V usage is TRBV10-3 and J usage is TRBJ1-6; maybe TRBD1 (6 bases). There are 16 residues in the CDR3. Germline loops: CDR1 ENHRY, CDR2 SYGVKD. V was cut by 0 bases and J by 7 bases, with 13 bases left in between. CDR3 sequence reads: CAISESPTGQNSPLHF. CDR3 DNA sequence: TGTGCCATCAGTGAGTCTCCCACAGGACAGAATTCACCCCTCCACTTT.

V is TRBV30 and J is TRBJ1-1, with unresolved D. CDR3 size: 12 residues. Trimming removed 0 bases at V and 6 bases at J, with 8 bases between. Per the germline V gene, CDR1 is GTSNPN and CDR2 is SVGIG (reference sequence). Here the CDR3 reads CAWSVLSPEAFF. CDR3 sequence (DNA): TGTGCCTGGAGTGTACTCAGCCCTGAAGCTTTCTTT.

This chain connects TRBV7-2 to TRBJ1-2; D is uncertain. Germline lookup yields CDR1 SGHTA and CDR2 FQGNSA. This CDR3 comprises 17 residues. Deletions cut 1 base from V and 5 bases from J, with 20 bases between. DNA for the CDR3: TGTGCCAGCAGCTTAGGCGGGGATTTTACTAGGGTGTATGGCTACACCTTC. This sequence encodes CASSLGGDFTRVYGYTF.

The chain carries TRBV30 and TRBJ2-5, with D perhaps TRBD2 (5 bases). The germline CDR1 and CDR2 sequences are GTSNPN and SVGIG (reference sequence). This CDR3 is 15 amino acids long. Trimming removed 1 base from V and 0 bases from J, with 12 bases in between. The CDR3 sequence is CAWSGGLSDQETQYF. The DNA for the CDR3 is TGTGCCTGGAGTGGGGGTCTTAGCGACCAAGAGACCCAGTACTTC.

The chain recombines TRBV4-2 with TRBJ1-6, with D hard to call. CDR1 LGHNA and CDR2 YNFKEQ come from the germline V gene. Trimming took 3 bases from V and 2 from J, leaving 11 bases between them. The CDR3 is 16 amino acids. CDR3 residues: CASSQKNVAYNSPLHF. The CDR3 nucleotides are TGTGCCAGCAGCCAGAAGAATGTTGCCTATAATTCACCCCTCCACTTT.

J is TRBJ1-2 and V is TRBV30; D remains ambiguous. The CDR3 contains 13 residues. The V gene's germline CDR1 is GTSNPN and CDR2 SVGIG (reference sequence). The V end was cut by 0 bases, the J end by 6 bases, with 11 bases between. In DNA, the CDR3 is TGTGCCTGGAGTGTATCCAGCGGTGATGGCTACACCTTC. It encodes CAWSVSSGDGYTF.

The CDR3 DNA reads TGCGCCAGCAGCCCACCCCCCGCACTGGGGGTTTTTGGCAATCAGCCCCAGCATTTT. Translating gives CASSPPPALGVFGNQPQHF. This chain links TRBV4-3 with TRBJ1-5; tentative D call: TRBD1 (5 bases). Trimming removed 4 bases from V and 2 bases from J, with 24 bases in between. CDR1 and CDR2 (germline): LGHNA, YSLEER. The CDR3 contains 19 residues.

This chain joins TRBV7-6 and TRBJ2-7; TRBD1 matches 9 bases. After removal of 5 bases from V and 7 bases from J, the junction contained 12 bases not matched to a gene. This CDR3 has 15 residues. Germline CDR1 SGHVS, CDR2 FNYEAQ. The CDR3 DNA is TGTGCCAGCAGCCCCAGCCCGGGACAGGGTCTTGAGCAGTACTTC. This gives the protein CASSPSPGQGLEQYF.

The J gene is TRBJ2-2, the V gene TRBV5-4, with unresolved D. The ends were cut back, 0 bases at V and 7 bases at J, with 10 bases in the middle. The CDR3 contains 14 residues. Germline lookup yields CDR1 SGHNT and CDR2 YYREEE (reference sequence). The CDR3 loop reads CASSLETLGGELFF. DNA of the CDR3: TGTGCCAGCAGCTTGGAGACTCTGGGCGGGGAGCTGTTTTTT.

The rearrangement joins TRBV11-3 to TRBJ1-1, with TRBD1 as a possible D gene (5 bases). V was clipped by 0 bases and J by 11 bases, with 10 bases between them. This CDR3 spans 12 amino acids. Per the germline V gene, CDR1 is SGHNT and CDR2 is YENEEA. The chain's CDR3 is CASSLDGKGAFF. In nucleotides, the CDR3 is TGTGCCAGCAGCTTAGATGGGAAGGGGGCTTTCTTT.

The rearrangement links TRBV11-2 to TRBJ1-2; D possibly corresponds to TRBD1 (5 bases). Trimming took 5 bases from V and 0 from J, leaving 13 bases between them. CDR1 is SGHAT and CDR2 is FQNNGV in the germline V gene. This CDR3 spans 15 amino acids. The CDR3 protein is CASSTVGGPNYGYTF. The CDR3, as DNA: TGTGCCAGCAGCACGGTGGGGGGACCTAACTATGGCTACACCTTC.

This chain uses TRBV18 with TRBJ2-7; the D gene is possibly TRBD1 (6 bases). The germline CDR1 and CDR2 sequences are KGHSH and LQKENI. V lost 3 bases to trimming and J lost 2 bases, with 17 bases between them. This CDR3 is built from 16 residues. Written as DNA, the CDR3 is TGTGCCAGCTCACCTGGAATGTATCAGGGGACCTACGAGCAGTACTTC. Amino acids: CASSPGMYQGTYEQYF.

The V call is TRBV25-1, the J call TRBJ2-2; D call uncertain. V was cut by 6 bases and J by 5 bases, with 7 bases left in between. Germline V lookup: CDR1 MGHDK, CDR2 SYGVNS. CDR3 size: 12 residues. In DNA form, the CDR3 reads TGTGCCAGCAGACCCGGAACCGGGGAGCTGTTTTTT. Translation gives CASRPGTGELFF.

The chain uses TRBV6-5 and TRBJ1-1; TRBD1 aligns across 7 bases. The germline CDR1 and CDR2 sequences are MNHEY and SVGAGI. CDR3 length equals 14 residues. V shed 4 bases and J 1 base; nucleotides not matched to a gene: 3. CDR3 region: CASSSGTANTEAFF. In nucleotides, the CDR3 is TGTGCCAGCAGTTCAGGGACAGCGAACACTGAAGCTTTCTTT.

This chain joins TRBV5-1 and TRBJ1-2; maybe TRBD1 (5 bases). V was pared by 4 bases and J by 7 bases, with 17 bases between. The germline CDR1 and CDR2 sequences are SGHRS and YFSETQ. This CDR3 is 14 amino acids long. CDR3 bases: TGCGCCAGCAGCACCAACCCCGGGGCTCCTGGCTACACCTTC. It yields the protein CASSTNPGAPGYTF.

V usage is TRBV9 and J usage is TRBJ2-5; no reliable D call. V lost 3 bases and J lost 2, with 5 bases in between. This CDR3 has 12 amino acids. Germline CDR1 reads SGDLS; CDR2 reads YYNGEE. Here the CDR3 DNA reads TGTGCCAGCAGCGCCTCTCAAGAGACCCAGTACTTC. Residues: CASSASQETQYF.

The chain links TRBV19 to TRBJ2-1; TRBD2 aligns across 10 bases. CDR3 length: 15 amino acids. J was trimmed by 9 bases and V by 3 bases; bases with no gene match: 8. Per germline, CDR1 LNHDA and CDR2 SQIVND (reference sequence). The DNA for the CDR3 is TGTGCCAGTAGTATCGTGCTAGCGGGAGCAGGTGAGCAGTTCTTC. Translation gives CASSIVLAGAGEQFF.

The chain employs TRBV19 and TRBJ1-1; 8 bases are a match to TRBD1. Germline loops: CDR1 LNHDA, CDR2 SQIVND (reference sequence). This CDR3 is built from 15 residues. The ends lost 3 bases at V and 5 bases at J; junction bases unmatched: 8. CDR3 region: CASSIRTGSQTEAFF. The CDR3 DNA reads TGTGCCAGTAGTATCAGGACAGGGAGCCAAACTGAAGCTTTCTTT.

The CDR3 here is CASSRGQGIDYEQYF. CDR3 sequence (DNA): TGTGCCAGCTCACGCGGACAGGGTATCGACTACGAGCAGTACTTC. V usage is TRBV18 and J usage is TRBJ2-7; TRBD1 matches at 8 bases. Germline CDR1 KGHSH, CDR2 LQKENI. V was pared by 4 bases and J by 3 bases, with 8 bases of the junction left unmatched. The CDR3 contains 15 residues.